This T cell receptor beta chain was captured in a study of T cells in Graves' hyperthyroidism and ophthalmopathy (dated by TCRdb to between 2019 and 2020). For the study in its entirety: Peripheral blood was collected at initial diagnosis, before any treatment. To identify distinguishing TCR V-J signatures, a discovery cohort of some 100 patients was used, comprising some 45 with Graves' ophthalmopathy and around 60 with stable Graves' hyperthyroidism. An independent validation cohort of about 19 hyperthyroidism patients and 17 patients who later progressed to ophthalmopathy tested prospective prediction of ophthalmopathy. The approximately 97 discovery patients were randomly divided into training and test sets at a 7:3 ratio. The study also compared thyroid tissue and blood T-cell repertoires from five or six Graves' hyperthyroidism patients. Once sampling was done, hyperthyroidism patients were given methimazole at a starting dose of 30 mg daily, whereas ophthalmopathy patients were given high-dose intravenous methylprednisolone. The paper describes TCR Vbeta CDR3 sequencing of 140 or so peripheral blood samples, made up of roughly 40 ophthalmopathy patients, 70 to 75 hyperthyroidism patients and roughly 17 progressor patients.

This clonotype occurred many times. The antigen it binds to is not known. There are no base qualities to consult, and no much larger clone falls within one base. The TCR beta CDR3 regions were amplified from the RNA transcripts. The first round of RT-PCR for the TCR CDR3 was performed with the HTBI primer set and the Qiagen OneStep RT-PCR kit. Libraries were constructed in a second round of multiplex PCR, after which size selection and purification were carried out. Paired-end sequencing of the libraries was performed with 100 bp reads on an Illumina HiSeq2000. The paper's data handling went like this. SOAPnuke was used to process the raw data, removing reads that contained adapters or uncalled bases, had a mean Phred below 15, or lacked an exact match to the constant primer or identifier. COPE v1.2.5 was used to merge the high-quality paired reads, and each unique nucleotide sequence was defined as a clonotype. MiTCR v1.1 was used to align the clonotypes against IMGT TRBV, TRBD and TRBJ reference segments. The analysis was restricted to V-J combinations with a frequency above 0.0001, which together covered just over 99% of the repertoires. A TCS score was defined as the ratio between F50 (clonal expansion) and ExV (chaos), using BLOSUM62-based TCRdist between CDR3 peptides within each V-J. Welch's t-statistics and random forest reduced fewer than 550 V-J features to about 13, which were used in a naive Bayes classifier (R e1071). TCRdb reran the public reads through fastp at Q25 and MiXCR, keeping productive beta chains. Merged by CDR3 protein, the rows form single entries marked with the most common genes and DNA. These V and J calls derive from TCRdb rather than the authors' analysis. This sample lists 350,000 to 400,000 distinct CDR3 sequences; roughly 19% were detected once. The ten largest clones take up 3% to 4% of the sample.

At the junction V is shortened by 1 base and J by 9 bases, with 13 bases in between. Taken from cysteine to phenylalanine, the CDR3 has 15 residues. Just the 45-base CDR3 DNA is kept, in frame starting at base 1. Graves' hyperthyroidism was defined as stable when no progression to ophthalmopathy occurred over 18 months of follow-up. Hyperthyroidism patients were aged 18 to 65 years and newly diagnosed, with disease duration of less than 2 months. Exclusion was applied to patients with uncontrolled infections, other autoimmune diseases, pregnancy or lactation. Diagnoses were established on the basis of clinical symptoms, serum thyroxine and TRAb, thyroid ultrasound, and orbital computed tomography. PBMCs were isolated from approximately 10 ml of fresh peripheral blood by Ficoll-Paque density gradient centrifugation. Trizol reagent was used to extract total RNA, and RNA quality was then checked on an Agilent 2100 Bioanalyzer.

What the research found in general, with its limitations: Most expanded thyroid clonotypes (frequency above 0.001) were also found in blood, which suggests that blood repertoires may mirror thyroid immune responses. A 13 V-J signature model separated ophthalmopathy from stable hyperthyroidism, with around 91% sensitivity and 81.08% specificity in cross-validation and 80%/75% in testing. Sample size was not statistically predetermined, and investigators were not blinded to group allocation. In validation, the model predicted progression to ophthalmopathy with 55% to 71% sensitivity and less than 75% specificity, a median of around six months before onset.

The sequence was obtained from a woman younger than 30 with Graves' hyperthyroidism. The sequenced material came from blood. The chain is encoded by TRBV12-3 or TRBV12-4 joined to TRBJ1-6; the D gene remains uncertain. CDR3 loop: CASSLEPRVGSPLHF. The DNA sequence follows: TGTGCCAGCAGTTTAGAACCAAGGGTGGGTTCACCCCTCCACTTT.